Below, 9 T cell receptor beta chains from the same sample are listed, as sequenced in a study of vaccination effects on CD4 cells after COVID-19. Prior to sequencing, the ViraFEST assay stimulated PBMC with viral peptide pools, which expanded the antigen-specific CD4+ T cells. Culture lasted about ten days before CD4+ T cell isolation. Sometime from March through December 2020, the person acquired a SARS-CoV-2 infection that PCR confirmed. Their specific antigens are unknown. The repertoire was sequenced with immunoSEQ multiplex PCR; TCRdb's copy has only in-frame clones and lacks some. Among under 70,000 clones, roughly 77% were seen once, and the ten largest hold around 5%. Sequencing used CD4+ T cells from PBMCs cultured with HIV peptides, obtained before COVID-19 vaccination. The subset: HIV-1 Nef peptide pool negative control/reference culture. The receptors were sampled from a human donor who had a prior SARS-CoV-2 infection.

V gene TRBV5-5 combines with J gene TRBJ1-3, with D perhaps TRBD1 (6 bases). The CDR3 is 14 residues long. Trimming removed 2 bases at V and 2 bases at J, with 8 bases between. Germline V gene lookup returns CDR1 SGHKS and CDR2 YYEKEE (reference sequence). CDR3 coding DNA: TGTGCCAGCAGCTTAGCAGGGGCTGGAAACACCATATATTTT. This sequence encodes CASSLAGAGNTIYF.

This sequence joins TRBV6-6 and TRBJ1-6; TRBD1 matches at 8 bases. This CDR3 has 15 residues. Trimming cost V 6 bases and J 6 bases; bases outside gene matches: 7. CDR1 is MNHNY and CDR2 is SVGAGI in the germline V gene (reference sequence). CDR3 in DNA: TGTGCCAGCAGAGCGGGACAGGCAATTAATTCACCCCTCCACTTT. Protein sequence: CASRAGQAINSPLHF.

The chain couples TRBV12-5 to TRBJ2-6; D uncertain. Looked up from germline, CDR1 is LGHNT and CDR2 is FRNRAP. Trimming removed 3 bases at V and 4 bases at J, with 4 bases between. This CDR3 has 13 amino acids. The CDR3 is CASGFTGANVLTF. In DNA form, the CDR3 reads TGTGCTAGTGGTTTTACGGGGGCCAACGTCCTGACTTTC.

V usage is TRBV6-5 and J usage is TRBJ2-1, with TRBD1 as a possible D gene (6 bases). With 9 bases removed from V and 1 base from J, the gap between germline ends came to 13 bases. Germline values: CDR1 MNHEY, CDR2 SVGAGI. This CDR3 has 14 amino acids. As DNA, the CDR3 is TGTGCCAGTATACGTACAGGGTCCTACAATGAGCAGTTCTTC. Translating gives CASIRTGSYNEQFF.

This clone has a single count. The gene calls are TRBV30 and TRBJ1-1, with D perhaps matching TRBD1 (6 bases). The V end lost 1 base, the J end lost 4 bases, and 13 bases lay between the germline ends. Germline V lookup: CDR1 GTSNPN, CDR2 SVGIG (reference sequence). This CDR3 comprises 14 residues. The CDR3 is CAWSATGRGTEAFF. The CDR3 DNA is TGTGCCTGGAGTGCCACAGGGAGGGGCACTGAAGCTTTCTTT.

A few counts support this clone. This chain connects TRBV23-1 to TRBJ1-1; D possibly corresponds to TRBD1 (6 bases). TRBV23-1 is an ORF, with its function uncertain. The CDR3 runs 17 residues. The V end was cut by 4 bases, the J end by 0 bases, with 18 bases between. This CDR3 is CASSRKPRGPMNTEAFF. The CDR3 nucleotides are TGCGCCAGCAGTCGAAAACCCAGGGGCCCCATGAACACTGAAGCTTTCTTT.

This chain joins TRBV7-2 and TRBJ2-7; possible D gene TRBD2, 5 bases. V lost 5 bases and J 4 bases, leaving 15 bases between the germline ends. The germline V gene encodes CDR1 SGHTA and CDR2 FQGNSA. The CDR3 sequence is 14 residues long. The CDR3 here is CASSPHLVAYEQYF. The CDR3 nucleotides read TGTGCCAGCAGCCCCCATTTAGTAGCGTACGAGCAGTACTTC.

V is TRBV6-5 and J is TRBJ1-6; TRBD1 agrees at 8 bases. The ends lost 2 bases at V and 9 bases at J; junction bases unmatched: 0. The CDR3 is 13 residues long. The germline CDR1 and CDR2 sequences are MNHEY and SVGAGI. The CDR3 bases are TGTGCCAGCAGTTACGGACAGGGTTCACCCCTCCACTTT. As protein: CASSYGQGSPLHF.

The V call is TRBV7-9, the J call TRBJ1-6; 9 bases agree with TRBD1. V lost 7 bases, J lost 7 bases, and 2 bases stayed unmatched. Germline V CDR1 and CDR2: SEHNR, FQNEAQ (reference sequence). This CDR3 is 13 amino acids long. The CDR3 nucleotides read TGTGCCAGCACCGGGACAGGGAATTCACCCCTCCACTTT. This sequence encodes CASTGTGNSPLHF. Filled out from reference TRBV7-9 and TRBJ1-6, the complete variable domain reads DTGVSQNPRHKITKRGQNVTFRCDPISEHNRLYWYRQTLGQGPEFLTYFQNEAQLEKSRLLSDRFSAERPKGSFSTLEIQRTEQGDSAMYLCASTGTGNSPLHFGNGTRLTVT.